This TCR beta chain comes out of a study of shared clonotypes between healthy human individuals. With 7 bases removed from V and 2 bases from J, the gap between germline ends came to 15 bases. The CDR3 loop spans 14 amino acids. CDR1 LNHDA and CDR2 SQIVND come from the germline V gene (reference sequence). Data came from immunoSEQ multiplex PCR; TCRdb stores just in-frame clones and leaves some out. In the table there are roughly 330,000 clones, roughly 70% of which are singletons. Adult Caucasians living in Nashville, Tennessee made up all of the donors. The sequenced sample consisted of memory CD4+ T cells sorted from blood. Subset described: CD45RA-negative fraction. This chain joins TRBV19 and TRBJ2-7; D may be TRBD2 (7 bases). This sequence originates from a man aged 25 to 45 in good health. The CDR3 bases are TGTGCCAGTACCCGTATGGGGGGGCCCTACGAGCAGTACTTC. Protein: CASTRMGGPYEQYF.